This T cell receptor beta chain stems from a study of CD8+ T cells in alopecia areata. CDR1 and CDR2 (germline): MNHGY, SAAAGT. The junction had 13 bases not matched to a gene; V was cut back by 7 bases and J by 1 base. The CDR3 extends over 16 amino acids. After isolation, RNA underwent reverse transcription to generate cDNA as the sequencing template. TCRdb's table, derived via immunoSEQ multiplex PCR, lists solely in-frame clones and lacks some. There are approximately 100,000 clones in the sample; 35% to 45% occur only once, and around 0.8% lies in the top ten. This TCR was sampled from a human donor with alopecia areata. The sequencing sample was made of CD4+ T cells sorted from blood. The V call is TRBV6-8, the J call TRBJ2-7, with TRBD2 matching 7 bases. CDR3 amino acids: CASTLGPGLHSYEQYF. The CDR3 DNA reads TGTGCCAGCACCTTGGGGCCGGGACTACATTCCTACGAGCAGTACTTC.